This is a list of T cell receptor beta chains from one sample in a study of cytomegalovirus exposure and HLA in healthy donors. Using immunoSEQ multiplex PCR, the repertoire was profiled, and TCRdb retains in-frame clones only, with some absent. Among under 150,000 clones, 70% to 80% were seen once, and the ten largest hold roughly 4.6%. Sequenced material: PBMCs. The receptors shown here come from a woman aged 45-65 years in good health and CMV-seronegative. CDR3s include the opening cysteine and the closing phenylalanine or tryptophan. D genes are given only for firm matches. Part of the rows lack a size; the others show once, few, many or a class for expanded clones.

V gene: TRBV7-7
J gene: TRBJ2-1
clone size: NA
D gene: TRBD2
CDR3 DNA: TGTGCTAGCAGCTCCGGGACTAGCTACAATGAGCAGTTCTTC
CDR3 protein: CASSSGTSYNEQFF

V gene: TRBV6-6
J gene: TRBJ1-1
clone size: NA
D gene: TRBD1
CDR3 DNA: TGTGCCAGCAGGGACAGGGGCCGGAACACTGAAGCTTTCTTT
CDR3 protein: CASRDRGRNTEAFF

V gene: TRBV18
J gene: TRBJ2-2
clone size: NA
D gene: TRBD1
CDR3 DNA: TGTGCCAGCTCACCACCGACAGGGAGGAACACCGGGGAGCTGTTTTTT
CDR3 protein: CASSPPTGRNTGELFF

V gene: TRBV28
J gene: TRBJ1-4
clone size: NA
D gene: TRBD1
CDR3 DNA: TGTGCCAGCAGTGAGACGGACAGGGGAAATGAAAAACTGTTTTTT
CDR3 protein: CASSETDRGNEKLFF

V gene: TRBV19
J gene: TRBJ2-5
clone size: NA
D gene: TRBD2
CDR3 DNA: TGTGCCAGTAGTATGGCGTCTAGCCCCGGGGGGGAGACCCAGTACTTC
CDR3 protein: CASSMASSPGGETQYF

V gene: TRBV18
J gene: TRBJ1-2
clone size: once
D gene: TRBD1
CDR3 DNA: TGTGCCAGCAACGGGGGACAGACATATGGCTACACCTTC
CDR3 protein: CASNGGQTYGYTF

V gene: TRBV6-5
J gene: TRBJ1-1
clone size: NA
D gene: NA
CDR3 DNA: TGTGCCAGCAGTTACGTGCTAAACACTGAAGCTTTCTTT
CDR3 protein: CASSYVLNTEAFF

V gene: TRBV5-1
J gene: TRBJ2-7
clone size: once
D gene: TRBD2
CDR3 DNA: TGCGCCAGCAGCATCGGGACTAGTAGCTCCTACGAGCAGTACTTC
CDR3 protein: CASSIGTSSSYEQYF

V gene: TRBV11-2
J gene: TRBJ2-7
clone size: NA
D gene: TRBD2
CDR3 DNA: TGTGCCAGCAGCTTATATCCGGGACTAGCCTACGAGCAGTACTTC
CDR3 protein: CASSLYPGLAYEQYF

V gene: TRBV4-2
J gene: TRBJ2-1
clone size: many
D gene: TRBD2
CDR3 DNA: TGTGCCAGCAGCCAAGAAGTTGGACTAGCGGGGGGGCGCAATGAGCAGTTCTTC
CDR3 protein: CASSQEVGLAGGRNEQFF

V gene: TRBV7-3
J gene: TRBJ2-5
clone size: NA
D gene: NA
CDR3 DNA: TGTGCCAGCAGCCCTGGGGTGAGGGTCGAGACCCAGTACTTC
CDR3 protein: CASSPGVRVETQYF

V gene: TRBV28
J gene: TRBJ2-1
clone size: NA
D gene: NA
CDR3 DNA: TGTGCCAGCACCCTGGGCTATGAGCAGTTCTTC
CDR3 protein: CASTLGYEQFF

V gene: TRBV5-1
J gene: TRBJ1-3
clone size: NA
D gene: NA
CDR3 DNA: TGCGCCAGCAGCTTGGATGGCTTTTCCTCTGGAAACACCATATATTTT
CDR3 protein: CASSLDGFSSGNTIYF

V gene: TRBV28
J gene: TRBJ2-4
clone size: few
D gene: TRBD2
CDR3 DNA: TGTGCCAGCAGTCCTAAAACTCGACTAGCGGGGGGAGGGAACATTCAGTACTTC
CDR3 protein: CASSPKTRLAGGGNIQYF

V gene: TRBV6-1
J gene: TRBJ1-5
clone size: NA
D gene: NA
CDR3 DNA: TGTGCCAGCAGTGAGGGGACACCCAATCAGCCCCAGCATTTT
CDR3 protein: CASSEGTPNQPQHF

V gene: TRBV30
J gene: TRBJ1-1
clone size: few
D gene: NA
CDR3 DNA: TGTGCCTGGAGTGCGACAGGCGGGAACACTGAAGCTTTCTTT
CDR3 protein: CAWSATGGNTEAFF

V gene: TRBV5-4
J gene: TRBJ2-7
clone size: once
D gene: TRBD2
CDR3 DNA: TGTGCCAGCAGCTTGAGCGGGGGGGCCTACGAGCAGTACTTC
CDR3 protein: CASSLSGGAYEQYF

V gene: TRBV27
J gene: TRBJ1-2
clone size: once
D gene: TRBD1
CDR3 DNA: TGTGCCAGCAACCCGACAGGGACTTTCAAAGGCTACACCTTC
CDR3 protein: CASNPTGTFKGYTF

V gene: TRBV7-2
J gene: TRBJ2-3
clone size: few
D gene: NA
CDR3 DNA: TGTGCCAGCAGCCAAGATCACTCGGCAGTCTCGGGGGCAGATACGCAGTATTTT
CDR3 protein: CASSQDHSAVSGADTQYF

V gene: TRBV7-8
J gene: TRBJ2-5
clone size: NA
D gene: TRBD2
CDR3 DNA: TGTGCCAGCAGGACAAGGACTAGCCGGGGAGGAGAGACCCAGTACTTC
CDR3 protein: CASRTRTSRGGETQYF

V gene: TRBV6-5
J gene: TRBJ1-2
clone size: NA
D gene: TRBD1
CDR3 DNA: TGTGCCAGCAGTAAACAGGGGACAAACTATGGCTACACCTTC
CDR3 protein: CASSKQGTNYGYTF

V gene: TRBV9
J gene: TRBJ2-7
clone size: NA
D gene: TRBD2
CDR3 DNA: TGTGCCAGCAGCCCGGGGGGAGGGGAGCAGTACTTC
CDR3 protein: CASSPGGGEQYF

V gene: TRBV19
J gene: TRBJ1-6
clone size: NA
D gene: TRBD1
CDR3 DNA: TGTGCCAGTAGCCGGGGACAGGGTTATAATTCACCCCTCCACTTT
CDR3 protein: CASSRGQGYNSPLHF

V gene: TRBV7-6
J gene: TRBJ1-2
clone size: NA
D gene: NA
CDR3 DNA: TGTGCCAGCAGCTTAATCCAAGGGGAATTTAATGGCTACACCTTC
CDR3 protein: CASSLIQGEFNGYTF

V gene: TRBV7-6
J gene: TRBJ1-6
clone size: NA
D gene: TRBD1
CDR3 DNA: TGTGCCAGCAGCGCTAGGGACAGCTACGCGAGCAATTCACCCCTCCACTTT
CDR3 protein: CASSARDSYASNSPLHF

V gene: TRBV5-4
J gene: TRBJ2-2
clone size: NA
D gene: NA
CDR3 DNA: TGTGCCAGCAGCCCCTTAGGGGGGGGGACCGGGGAGCTGTTTTTT
CDR3 protein: CASSPLGGGTGELFF

V gene: TRBV9
J gene: TRBJ1-4
clone size: once
D gene: NA
CDR3 DNA: TGTGCCAGCAGCGCAGGGTCAGCTGAAAAACTGTTTTTT
CDR3 protein: CASSAGSAEKLFF

V gene: TRBV2
J gene: TRBJ1-6
clone size: NA
D gene: NA
CDR3 DNA: TGTGCCAGCAGTGAGCGGTCGGAAGGTTCACCCCTCCACTTT
CDR3 protein: CASSERSEGSPLHF

V gene: TRBV27
J gene: TRBJ2-5
clone size: NA
D gene: TRBD2
CDR3 DNA: TGTGCCAGCAGTTTAAGGGTTAGCGGGGGCGTCGGGACCCAGTACTTC
CDR3 protein: CASSLRVSGGVGTQYF

V gene: TRBV4-1
J gene: TRBJ2-1
clone size: NA
D gene: NA
CDR3 DNA: TGCGCCAGCAGCCAAGAGACTAGGGATTGGTATGAGCAGTTCTTC
CDR3 protein: CASSQETRDWYEQFF

V gene: TRBV9
J gene: TRBJ2-3
clone size: NA
D gene: TRBD2
CDR3 DNA: TGTGCCAGCAGCCTCGGGGCGGGAGCCACAGATACGCAGTATTTT
CDR3 protein: CASSLGAGATDTQYF

V gene: TRBV6-1
J gene: TRBJ2-7
clone size: NA
D gene: TRBD1
CDR3 DNA: TGTGCCAGCAGCCACAGGACAGGGGGTTCCTACGAGCAGTACTTC
CDR3 protein: CASSHRTGGSYEQYF

V gene: TRBV7-2
J gene: TRBJ2-1
clone size: NA
D gene: NA
CDR3 DNA: TGTGCCAGCAGCCTCGGGACTTACAATGAGCAGTTCTTC
CDR3 protein: CASSLGTYNEQFF

V gene: TRBV19
J gene: TRBJ1-1
clone size: NA
D gene: NA
CDR3 DNA: TGTGCCAGTGAAGCGGGACGGGCTTTCTTT
CDR3 protein: CASEAGRAFF

V gene: TRBV19
J gene: TRBJ2-4
clone size: NA
D gene: NA
CDR3 DNA: TGTGCCAGTAGTAAGGTAGCCCAAATAGCCAAAAACATTCAGTACTTC
CDR3 protein: CASSKVAQIAKNIQYF

V gene: TRBV15
J gene: TRBJ2-6
clone size: NA
D gene: TRBD1
CDR3 DNA: TGTGCCACCAGCGGGAGGACAGGGGGCCCTGGGGCCAACGTCCTGACTTTC
CDR3 protein: CATSGRTGGPGANVLTF

V gene: TRBV27
J gene: TRBJ1-2
clone size: NA
D gene: TRBD1
CDR3 DNA: TGTGCCAGCAGTTCTTTCGCAGGACAGGGGCCTAACTATGGCTACACCTTC
CDR3 protein: CASSSFAGQGPNYGYTF

V gene: TRBV11-2
J gene: TRBJ1-2
clone size: NA
D gene: NA
CDR3 DNA: TGTGCCAGCAGCTTAATTCAGGGCTATGGCTACACCTTC
CDR3 protein: CASSLIQGYGYTF

V gene: TRBV7-9
J gene: TRBJ1-6
clone size: NA
D gene: TRBD1
CDR3 DNA: TGTGCCAGCAGCTTGGGACAGGGGTTCTCACCCCTCCACTTT
CDR3 protein: CASSLGQGFSPLHF

V gene: TRBV27
J gene: TRBJ2-5
clone size: NA
D gene: TRBD2
CDR3 DNA: TGTGCCAGCAGTGATGGACTAGCGGGGGTGCAAGAGACCCAGTACTTC
CDR3 protein: CASSDGLAGVQETQYF